Many counts were recorded for the clone carrying this T cell receptor (beta chain). Its antigen is still unknown. This record belongs to a study of T cell repertoires in cytomegalovirus infection. As for the study in general: Indications of both CMV infection and matching HLA type were provided by public TCR beta signatures. Whole-study findings and limits: Cumulative public TCR beta family frequency identified CMV carriers with the relevant HLA. The study found HLA-C-restricted CMV-specific TCR beta clonotypes dominating the ex vivo response.

TCRdb used MiXCR to reprocess the reads, holding one entry per CDR3 protein. Among over 150,000 distinct CDR3 sequences listed, about 15% were seen once. The V gene lost 5 bases and the J gene lost 3 bases, with 11 bases spanning the gap. The CDR3 spans 14 residues. The chain links TRBV12-3 or TRBV12-4 to TRBJ1-5; D may be TRBD1 (6 bases). The specimen was PBMCs. The TCR sequence derives from a human donor in good health (CMV status not recorded). Some clones in this sample may be carry-over from other donors' samples. For the CDR3, the DNA is TGTGCCAGCAGTCAAGGACAGTACAATCAGCCCCAGCATTTT. Protein product: CASSQGQYNQPQHF.